The 23 T cell receptor beta chains below were found in one sample sequenced in a study of shared clonotypes between healthy human individuals (dated by TCRdb to between 2020 and 2021). Library creation used the immunoSEQ multiplex PCR assay. TCRdb re-hosts the immuneACCESS table, in-frame sequences only. Its copies lack some clones; in the studies checked, an unresolved V gene accounts for under half of them, and the cause for the rest is not known. Present in this sample are under 2.5 million clones, 85% to 95% of which were seen just once. Around 0.38% of the sample comes from the top ten. The sequenced sample was naive CD4+ T cells from PBMCs. Read against the paper, the sample's cell subset or site label means: CD45RA+ positively selected. The receptors originated from a man aged 18 to 30 in good health. Some clones in this sample may be carry-over from other donors' samples.

The chain combines TRBV7-3 with TRBJ2-2, with 7 bases that match TRBD2. The CDR3 loop spans 15 amino acids. Germline V gene sequence: CDR1 SGHTA, CDR2 FQGTGA. Unmatched junction bases numbered 7, after V lost 4 bases and J lost 5 bases. The CDR3 protein is CASSYARGGTGELFF. Written as DNA, the CDR3 is TGTGCCAGCAGCTATGCCCGCGGGGGAACCGGGGAGCTGTTTTTT.

The CDR3 is CASSLSGSGRFQYF. For the CDR3, the DNA is TGTGCCAGCAGCTTAAGCGGGTCGGGGCGGTTTCAGTATTTT. V and J are TRBV7-2 and TRBJ2-3, with a weak D call TRBD2 (6 bases). The CDR3 length is 14 residues. Trimming took off 2 bases at V and 12 bases at J, with 18 bases between the two ends. CDR1 SGHTA and CDR2 FQGNSA come from the germline V gene.

The chain joins TRBV5-1 to TRBJ2-7, with D possibly TRBD1 on 6 matching bases. Germline V gives CDR1 SGHRS, CDR2 YFSETQ. The CDR3 spans 14 residues. The ends were cut back, 0 bases at V and 4 bases at J, with 11 bases in the middle. In DNA form, the CDR3 reads TGCGCCAGCAGCTTGGTCCAGGGGTTTTACGAGCAGTACTTC. This translates into CASSLVQGFYEQYF.

The chain employs TRBV4-3 and TRBJ2-7; a possible D gene is TRBD1 (6 bases). The germline V gene encodes CDR1 LGHNA and CDR2 YSLEER. This CDR3 has 15 residues. V lost 1 base and J 7 bases, leaving 17 bases between the germline ends. CDR3 region: CASSQAGAPSGEQYF. The CDR3 coding sequence is TGCGCCAGCAGCCAAGCAGGGGCCCCCTCGGGGGAGCAGTACTTC.

This rearrangement joins TRBV10-3 to TRBJ2-5; TRBD2 might be the D (6 bases). Judging by the DNA end, TRBJ2-7 fits better; the J call may be wrong. The germline V gene encodes CDR1 ENHRY and CDR2 SYGVKD. The CDR3 extends over 12 amino acids. The CDR3 here is CAISGTTYEQYF. CDR3 nucleotide sequence: TGTGCCATCAGTGGGACTACCTACGAGCAGTACTTC.

This rearrangement joins TRBV30 to TRBJ1-1; D gene ambiguous. V lost 2 bases and J 4 bases, leaving 11 bases between the germline ends. Germline CDR1 is GTSNPN and CDR2 is SVGIG (reference sequence). The CDR3 totals 13 residues. CDR3: CAWSLGRSTEAFF. For the CDR3, the DNA is TGTGCCTGGAGTCTGGGAAGGAGCACTGAAGCTTTCTTT.

Concerning this clone itself: Because the CDR3's place on the DNA is in doubt, the DNA is left out and the CDR3 is given as listed by TCRdb. V usage is TRBV28 and J usage is TRBJ1-5; the listed D gene, TRBD1, was not tested against the DNA. Termini included, the CDR3 measures 16 amino acids. The germline V gene encodes CDR1 MDHEN and CDR2 SYDVKM. The CDR3 loop reads CASSTSGRTGRGTQHF.

J is TRBJ1-6 and V is TRBV6-5; tentatively, D is TRBD1 (5 bases). Between the trimmed V and J ends, which lost 8 bases and 7 bases, there was a span of 15 bases. The CDR3 contains 14 residues. The germline V gene has CDR1 MNHEY and CDR2 SVGAGI. The CDR3 sequence is CASRRREGNSPLHF. CDR3 nucleotide sequence: TGTGCCAGCCGGAGGAGGGAGGGGAATTCACCCCTCCACTTT.

Points on this clone: Other DNA sequences in the sample encode the same CDR3. The V call is TRBV7-3, the J call TRBJ2-7; 7 positions agree with TRBD2. The CDR3 is 14 residues long. The germline CDR1 and CDR2 sequences are SGHTA and FQGTGA. J lost 6 bases, V lost 5 bases, and 10 bases had no gene match. The CDR3 DNA follows: TGTGCCAGCAGCCTGCTGGGGGAGGGTTCCGAGCAGTACTTC. This sequence encodes CASSLLGEGSEQYF.

With regard to this clone: Other nucleotide sequences from this sample produce the same CDR3. The chain uses TRBV7-9 and TRBJ2-1; 11 bases match TRBD2. The germline V gene encodes CDR1 SEHNR and CDR2 FQNEAQ (reference sequence). J gave up 4 bases and V 5 bases, and 4 bases lay outside the gene matches. There are 15 residues in the CDR3. CDR3 sequence (DNA): TGTGCCAGCAGCCGACTAGCGGGAAATTACAATGAGCAGTTCTTC. The encoded protein is CASSRLAGNYNEQFF.

This rearrangement joins TRBV18 to TRBJ2-3; D is unclear. This CDR3 comprises 16 residues. Looked up from germline, CDR1 is KGHSH and CDR2 is LQKENI. Trimming left V 2 bases short and J 0 bases short, with 12 bases between. The CDR3 loop is CASSPSVRQSTDTQYF. The CDR3 region has the DNA TGTGCCAGCTCACCAAGTGTGCGTCAGAGCACAGATACGCAGTATTTT. The full variable domain, completed using reference TRBV18 and TRBJ2-3, is NAGVMQNPRHLVRRRGQEARLRCSPMKGHSHVYWYRQLPEEGLKFMVYLQKENIIDESGMPKERFSAEFPKEGPSILRIQQVVRGDSAAYFCASSPSVRQSTDTQYFGPGTRLTVL.

This clone was recorded once. V is TRBV5-8 and J is TRBJ1-1; D is unresolved. The CDR3 runs to 15 residues. Germline CDR1 SGHTS, CDR2 YDEGEE. Trimming removed 4 bases from V and 1 base from J, with 14 bases in between. The CDR3 coding sequence is TGTGCCAGCAGCCCGGGATTTAGTCCGAACACTGAAGCTTTCTTT. It specifies CASSPGFSPNTEAFF.

This clone was seen only a few times. This chain connects TRBV15 to TRBJ2-7; D gene unclear. CDR1 LNHNV and CDR2 YYDKDF come from the germline V gene (reference sequence). The CDR3 runs to 12 residues. V shed 3 bases and J shed 5 bases, with 8 bases lying between them. The CDR3 DNA reads TGTGCCACCAGCAGCTACTATGACGAGCAGTACTTC. It translates to CATSSYYDEQYF.

Only a few counts were recorded for this clone. This chain joins TRBV27 and TRBJ1-5, with D hard to call. V gave up 5 bases and J gave up 0 bases, with 11 bases separating them. This CDR3 is 15 amino acids long. The germline CDR1 and CDR2 sequences are MNHEY and SMNVEV (reference sequence). The CDR3 reads CASSPPDYSNQPQHF. CDR3 nucleotides: TGTGCCAGCAGTCCCCCGGATTATAGCAATCAGCCCCAGCATTTT.

The chain uses TRBV30 and TRBJ2-3; 7 bases are a match to TRBD1. This CDR3 region has 14 residues. Germline V lookup: CDR1 GTSNPN, CDR2 SVGIG (reference sequence). Germline trimming cut 4 bases from V and 0 bases from J; bases unmatched to any gene: 4. The CDR3 nucleotides are TGTGCCTGGAAGGGGGCTCCCAGCACAGATACGCAGTATTTT. Translated: CAWKGAPSTDTQYF.

This clone was observed a few times. This same CDR3 is encoded by further DNA sequences in the sample. The rearrangement links TRBV2 to TRBJ2-2; perhaps TRBD2 as D (5 bases). Per germline, CDR1 SNHLY and CDR2 FYNNEI. V lost 11 bases and J 3 bases, leaving 10 bases between the germline ends. The CDR3 is made up of 12 amino acids. The CDR3 is CASTRDTGELFF. The DNA of the CDR3 is TGTGCCTCCACTAGGGACACCGGGGAGCTGTTTTTT. The variable domain in full, completed from reference TRBV2 and TRBJ2-2, reads EPEVTQTPSHQVTQMGQEVILRCVPISNHLYFYWYRQILGQKVEFLVSFYNNEISEKSEIFDDQFSVERPDGSNFTLKIRSTKLEDSAMYFCASTRDTGELFFGEGSRLTVL.

The V gene is TRBV5-6, the J gene TRBJ2-1, with 10 bases lining up with TRBD2. There are 16 residues in the CDR3. From germline, CDR1 is SGHDT and CDR2 YYEEEE. J gave up 0 bases and V 1 base, and 1 base lay outside the gene matches. The CDR3 here is CASSLSGRGSYNEQFF. The CDR3 DNA is TGTGCCAGCAGCTTGAGCGGGAGGGGCTCCTACAATGAGCAGTTCTTC.

This clone was recorded only once. The V and J genes are TRBV28 and TRBJ1-2; the D gene is possibly TRBD1 (5 bases). The V gene's germline CDR1 is MDHEN and CDR2 SYDVKM. The V end was cut by 2 bases, the J end by 7 bases, with 14 bases between. The CDR3 loop spans 14 amino acids. CDR3: CASSLRGRVGGYTF. The CDR3 nucleotides read TGTGCCAGCAGTTTAAGGGGCAGGGTGGGTGGCTACACCTTC.

J is TRBJ1-2 and V is TRBV5-1; D might be TRBD1 (5 bases). There are 13 residues in the CDR3. V dropped 0 bases and J dropped 8 bases, with 11 bases sitting between them. Germline-derived CDR1 and CDR2 are SGHRS and YFSETQ. The CDR3 DNA reads TGCGCCAGCAGCTTGGTGGGGCAGCCGGGCTACACCTTC. Amino acids: CASSLVGQPGYTF.

As concerns this clone: Other DNA sequences in this sample translate to the same CDR3. The chain carries TRBV28 and TRBJ2-6, with D possibly being TRBD2 (6 bases). Germline V CDR1 and CDR2: MDHEN, SYDVKM. The CDR3 has 13 residues. V shed 8 bases and J shed 3 bases, with 8 bases lying between them. The CDR3: CASRGSGANVLTF. The CDR3 DNA reads as TGTGCCAGCCGGGGGAGTGGGGCCAACGTCCTGACTTTC.

The V gene is TRBV5-1, the J gene TRBJ2-3; tentative D call: TRBD1 (6 bases). Trimming took 3 bases from V and 0 from J, leaving 11 bases between them. This CDR3 is built from 15 residues. CDR1 is SGHRS and CDR2 is YFSETQ in the germline V gene. The CDR3 bases are TGCGCCAGCAGCTCCCAGGGACAAAGCACAGATACGCAGTATTTT. Translating it yields CASSSQGQSTDTQYF.

The chain couples TRBV10-3 to TRBJ2-7; the D gene is possibly TRBD2 (7 bases). Germline-derived CDR1 and CDR2 are ENHRY and SYGVKD. This CDR3 spans 12 amino acids. V was cut by 6 bases and J by 4 bases, with 10 bases left in between. The DNA for the CDR3 is TGTGCCATCAGAGGGGGGGAGTACGAGCAGTACTTC. Translation gives CAIRGGEYEQYF.

This chain joins TRBV5-1 and TRBJ2-1, with 14 bases fitting TRBD2. V was pared by 3 bases and J by 7 bases, with 9 bases of the junction left unmatched. This CDR3 comprises 17 residues. In germline, CDR1 is SGHRS, CDR2 YFSETQ. The CDR3 region has the DNA TGCGCCAGCAGCTCCCAGACTAGCGGGAGGGCTTTAAATGAGCAGTTCTTC. Its protein product is CASSSQTSGRALNEQFF.